This paragraph covers one TCR beta chain sequence. The antigen this receptor binds is unknown. No much larger clone is present one base from it, and per-base qualities are unavailable. This sample was sequenced with an Illumina NovaSeq 6000. cDNA libraries for TCRalpha and TCRbeta were prepared by 5'RACE using constant-segment primers, with sample barcodes and unique molecular identifiers added. RNA was extracted from every sample with Trizol reagent. Amplification of the libraries took two PCR steps, and the second step added a second sample barcode plus Illumina TruSeq adapters. Sequencing of the libraries was done on an Illumina NovaSeq, producing 2 x 150 bp paired-end reads. The study's own analysis went as follows. Demultiplexing of reads and collapsing into UMI-guided consensus sequences were performed with migec v1.2.7. Using mixcr v2.1.11, UMI consensuses were aligned to TRA and TRB V and J templates and then assembled into clonotypes. Expanded or contracted clonotypes were those called significant by both edgeR and NoisET, with noise models trained on biological replicates. edgeR calls used a false discovery rate-adjusted p below 0.01 and a log2 fold-change threshold of 1. As an exploratory analysis of dynamics, max-normalized trajectories of the 1000 most abundant clonotypes were examined by PCA with hierarchical clustering. Separately sequenced CD4+ and CD8+ repertoires were used to assign the CD4 or CD8 phenotype of responding clones. The raw public reads went through TCRdb reprocessing: fastp at Q25, MiXCR clone calling, in-frame beta chains kept. Under each unique CDR3 protein, matching rows form one entry showing the most common genes and DNA. The V and J calls shown here were made by TCRdb, not taken from the authors' results. In this sample the table shows about 81,000 distinct CDR3 sequences, 20% to 30% of which occur a single time. Together, the top ten hold roughly 39% of the sample.

In the germline V gene, CDR1 corresponds to MDHEN and CDR2 to SYDVKM. Trimming at the junction amounts to 5 bases on V and 7 bases on J, and the germline ends lie 15 bases apart. Taken from cysteine to phenylalanine, the CDR3 has 14 residues. Only the CDR3 part of the read is kept: 42 bases, read in frame from the first base. The data stem from a study of T-cell memory formation after mild COVID-19 (dated by TCRdb to the early 2020s). Describing the broader study: TCR sequence clusters from the two donors were found to be largely donor specific. T-cell clones expanding and contracting after mild COVID-19 in a couple of donors were tracked by longitudinal TCRalpha and TCRbeta repertoire sequencing. Two young, previously healthy adult volunteers made up the cohort, one male and one female. The study at large found these results: Contracting CD4+ clones were found mainly in CM and EM memory subsets, while CD8+ clones were enriched in EMRA. Some responding clones were detected in pre-infection memory, suggesting pre-existing cross-reactive memory T cells joined the SARS-CoV-2 response. Whether the second-wave clones peaking on day 37 were SARS-CoV-2 specific was not confirmed. The study included only a couple of mild cases, and larger cohorts that include severe cases with pre-infection samples were judged to be necessary. From day 15 to 85, contracting clones showed balanced CD4/CD8 phenotypes, whereas a second wave of clones that expanded from day 15 to 37 leaned towards CD4+.

Ficoll-Paque density gradient centrifugation was the method used to isolate PBMCs. This receptor was obtained from a man between 18 and 29 years old who had mild COVID-19 (a few samples of this study predate the infection). The sample titles of this study are shuffled in the database, so cell type and time point are left out; the donor was told from shared clones. The specimen was PBMCs or a T cell subset sorted from them (not recorded which). The chain is encoded by TRBV28 joined to TRBJ2-1; the D segment could be TRBD2, given 6 matching bases. The CDR3 protein is CASSALGGVNEQFF. The DNA sequence is given as TGTGCCAGCAGTGCTCTCGGCGGGGTAAATGAGCAGTTCTTC.